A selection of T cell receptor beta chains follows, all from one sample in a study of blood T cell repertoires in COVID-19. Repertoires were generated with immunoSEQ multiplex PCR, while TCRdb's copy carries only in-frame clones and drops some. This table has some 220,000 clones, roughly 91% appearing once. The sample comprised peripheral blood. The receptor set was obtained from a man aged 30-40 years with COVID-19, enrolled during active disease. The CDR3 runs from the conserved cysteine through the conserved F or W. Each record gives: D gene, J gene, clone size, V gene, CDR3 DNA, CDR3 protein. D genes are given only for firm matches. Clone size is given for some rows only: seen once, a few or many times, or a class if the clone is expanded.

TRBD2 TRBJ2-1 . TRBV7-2 TGTGCCAGCAGCTTAGGTCCCCTAGCGGGGGTGGGTGAGCAGTTCTTC CASSLGPLAGVGEQFF
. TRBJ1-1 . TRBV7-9 TGTGCCAGCAGCTTATCTCACACTGAAGCTTTCTTT CASSLSHTEAFF
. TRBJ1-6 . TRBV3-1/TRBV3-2 TGTGCCAGCAGCCCCTCGGGTCTTACTCCAAGTTCACCCCTCCACTTT CASSPSGLTPSSPLHF
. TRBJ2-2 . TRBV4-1 TGCGCCAGCAGCTTACCGACTGGCACCGGGGAGCTGTTTTTT CASSLPTGTGELFF
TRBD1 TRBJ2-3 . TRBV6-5 TGTGCCAGCAAACAGGGGTCAGACCGCACAGATACGCAGTATTTT CASKQGSDRTDTQYF
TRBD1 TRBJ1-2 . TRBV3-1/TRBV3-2 TGTGCCAGCAGCCCGGATCCGGGACAGGGGGAGTCGACCACCTTC CASSPDPGQGESTTF
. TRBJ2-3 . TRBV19 TGTGCCAGTAGTGTGTCAGGGGCCACAGATACGCAGTATTTT CASSVSGATDTQYF
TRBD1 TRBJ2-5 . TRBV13 TGTGCCAGCAGCTTGAGGGCAGGGGGCAGGGAGACCCAGTACTTC CASSLRAGGRETQYF
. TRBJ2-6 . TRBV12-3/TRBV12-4 TGTGCCGCGGGGTTCTCTGGGGCCAACGTCCTGACTTTC CAAGFSGANVLTF
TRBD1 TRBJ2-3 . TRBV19 TGTGCCAGTAGTACAAGGACAGGGGCTAGCACAGATACGCAGTATTTT CASSTRTGASTDTQYF
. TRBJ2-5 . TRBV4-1 TGCGCCAGCAGCCAAACCGGGATGGAGACCCAGTACTTC CASSQTGMETQYF
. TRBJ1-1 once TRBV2 TGTGCCAGCAGTCCCAGGGATTCCGGGACAACGAACACTGAAGCTTTCTTT CASSPRDSGTTNTEAFF
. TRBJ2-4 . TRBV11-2 TGTGCCAGCAGCTTTTCGGACATTCAGTACTTC CASSFSDIQYF
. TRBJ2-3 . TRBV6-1 TGTGCCAGCAGTGAAGCCTCAGATACGCAGTATTTT CASSEASDTQYF
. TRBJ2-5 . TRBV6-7 TGTGCCAGCAGTTACACATCGGGGTGGGAACAGACCCAGTACTTC CASSYTSGWEQTQYF
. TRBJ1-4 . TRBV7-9 TGTGCCAGCAGCTTAGGGGGACTCCGATCGGAAAAACTGTTTTTT CASSLGGLRSEKLFF
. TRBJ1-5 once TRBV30 TGTGCCTGGAGCCCGGGTATCGGCAATCAGCCCCAGCATTTT CAWSPGIGNQPQHF
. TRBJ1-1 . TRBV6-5 TGTGCCAGCAGCGGGAACCGACAGAACACTGAAGCTTTCTTT CASSGNRQNTEAFF
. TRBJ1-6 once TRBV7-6 TGTGCCAGCAGCTTACCTCTCCGGGGGGGGGATTCACCCCTCCACTTT CASSLPLRGGDSPLHF
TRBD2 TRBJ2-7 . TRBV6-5 TGTGCCAGCAGGTCGGGACTAGCGGTGTACGAGCAGTACTTC CASRSGLAVYEQYF
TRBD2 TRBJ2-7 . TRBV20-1 TGCAGTGCTACTAGCGGACACGAGCAGTACTTC CSATSGHEQYF
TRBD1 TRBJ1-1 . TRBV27 TGTGCCAGCAGATCTCCGGGACAGGGGGTTACTGAAGCTTTCTTT CASRSPGQGVTEAFF
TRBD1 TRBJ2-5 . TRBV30 TGTGCCTGGGGACAGGGGGTAGGGGAGACCCAGTACTTC CAWGQGVGETQYF